This T cell receptor (beta chain) stems from a study of tissue T cells after allogeneic stem cell transplantation. Time point meaning: mouse harvest day 14 after allogeneic transplant. The graft held 10^6 splenic CD5+ T cells and 10^7 T-cell-depleted bone marrow cells. This clone occurred a few times. Gene names are the mouse ones. The CDR3 end is not reached by the read, which stops 1 residue before it; the germline J gene fills it in. V was pared by 0 bases and J by 3 bases, with 0 bases of the junction left unmatched. Germline V gene data show CDR1 as SNHLY and CDR2 as FYNGKV (reference sequence). The CDR3 has 14 amino acids. Clones were sequenced by immunoSEQ multiplex PCR, and TCRdb holds only the in-frame ones, with some missing. The sample lists under 6,000 clones; approximately 49% were seen once.

Material: lymph node tissue. This clonotype originated in a female BALB/c mouse given C57BL/6 T cells with graft-versus-host disease after an allogeneic hematopoietic cell transplant. V and J are TRBV3 and TRBJ2-7, with 9 bases fitting TRBD2. Partial CDR3 DNA: TGTGCCAGCAGCTTAGCGACTGGGGGCTATGAACAGTAC. Translation: CASSLATGGYEQY. The entire CDR3 protein reads CASSLATGGYEQYF. The complete variable domain, with remaining parts taken from reference TRBV3 and TRBJ2-7, reads GPKVLQIPSHQIIDMGQMVTLNCDPVSNHLYFYWYKQILGQQMEFLVNFYNGKVMEKSKLFKDQFSVERPDGSYFTLKIQPTALEDSAVYFCASSLATGGYEQYFGPGTRLTVL.